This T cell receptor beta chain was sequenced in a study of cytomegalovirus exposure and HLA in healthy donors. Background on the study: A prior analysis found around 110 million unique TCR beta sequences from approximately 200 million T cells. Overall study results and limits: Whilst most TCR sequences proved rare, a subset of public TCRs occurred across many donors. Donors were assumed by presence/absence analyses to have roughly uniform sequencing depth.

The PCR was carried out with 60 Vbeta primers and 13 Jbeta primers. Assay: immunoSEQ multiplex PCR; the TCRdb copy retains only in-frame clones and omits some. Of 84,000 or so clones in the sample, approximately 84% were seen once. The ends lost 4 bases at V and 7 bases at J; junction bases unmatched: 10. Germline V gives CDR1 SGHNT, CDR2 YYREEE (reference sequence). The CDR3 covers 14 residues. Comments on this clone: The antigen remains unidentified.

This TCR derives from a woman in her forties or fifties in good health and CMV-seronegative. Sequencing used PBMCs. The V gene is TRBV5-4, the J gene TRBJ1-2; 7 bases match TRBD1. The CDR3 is CASSPGTDDLGYTF. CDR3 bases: TGTGCCAGCAGCCCAGGGACAGACGACCTTGGCTACACCTTC.